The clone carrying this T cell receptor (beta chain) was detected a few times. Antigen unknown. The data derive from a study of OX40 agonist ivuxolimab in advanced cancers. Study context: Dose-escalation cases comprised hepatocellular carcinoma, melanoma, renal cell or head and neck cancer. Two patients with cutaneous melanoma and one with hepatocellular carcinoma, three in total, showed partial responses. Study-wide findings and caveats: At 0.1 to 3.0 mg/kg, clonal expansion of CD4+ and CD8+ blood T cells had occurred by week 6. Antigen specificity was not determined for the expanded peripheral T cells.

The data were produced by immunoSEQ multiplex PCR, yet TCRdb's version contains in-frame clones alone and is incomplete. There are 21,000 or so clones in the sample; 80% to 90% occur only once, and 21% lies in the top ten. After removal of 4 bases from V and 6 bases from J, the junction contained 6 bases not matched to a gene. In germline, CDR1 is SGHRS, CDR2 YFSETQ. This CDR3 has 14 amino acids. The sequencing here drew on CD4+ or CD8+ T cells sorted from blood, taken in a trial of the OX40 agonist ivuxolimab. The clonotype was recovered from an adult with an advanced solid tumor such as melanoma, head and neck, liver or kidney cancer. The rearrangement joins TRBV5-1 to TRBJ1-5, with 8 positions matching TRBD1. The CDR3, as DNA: TGCGCCAGCAGCCCAGACAGGGGAGGTCAGCCCCAGCATTTT. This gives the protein CASSPDRGGQPQHF.